The 6 T cell receptor beta chains in this list originate from one sample, sequenced in a study of Graves' ophthalmopathy and Graves' hyperthyroidism. CDR3 regions of TCR beta were amplified from RNA transcripts. The first-round RT-PCR employed HTBI primers together with the Qiagen OneStep RT-PCR kit. A multiplex PCR was then performed as the second round. Each CDR3 protein gets one entry after TCRdb re-called the multiplex PCR reads with MiXCR. The sample consists of 210,000 or so distinct CDR3 sequences, roughly 27% of them appearing once. Sequenced sample: peripheral blood. All receptors come from a man aged 50-60 years with Graves' ophthalmopathy.

This clonotype was counted at least ten times. The rearrangement joins TRBV11-2 to TRBJ2-7; perhaps TRBD1 as D (6 bases). The CDR3 is 14 amino acids. Germline V gene sequence: CDR1 SGHAT, CDR2 FQNNGV. The germline V and J ends were trimmed by 0 bases and 1 base, with 7 bases remaining between them. The CDR3 DNA is TGTGCCAGCAGCTTAGAAGGACAGTCCTACGAGCAGTACTTC. Its protein product is CASSLEGQSYEQYF.

V gene TRBV27 combines with J gene TRBJ2-7; tentatively, D is TRBD1 or TRBD2 (5 bases each). This CDR3 has 15 amino acids. The germline V and J ends were trimmed by 5 bases and 4 bases, with 18 bases remaining between them. CDR1 and CDR2 from the germline V gene are MNHEY and SMNVEV (reference sequence). CDR3 sequence (DNA): TGTGCCAGCAGTCCGAACCCTGGGGGATCATACGAGCAGTACTTC. Amino acid sequence: CASSPNPGGSYEQYF.

This clonotype was observed at least ten times. The chain combines TRBV6-6 with TRBJ1-5, with D uncertain. This CDR3 spans 14 amino acids. The germline gives CDR1 MNHNY, CDR2 SVGAGI (reference sequence). Trimming took off 5 bases at V and 2 bases at J, with 10 bases between the two ends. The CDR3 DNA is TGTGCCAGCAGTCCTGCCTCGGGCAATCAGCCCCAGCATTTT. This codes for CASSPASGNQPQHF.

There are many counts of this clonotype. The chain carries TRBV7-9 and TRBJ2-2; no clear D gene. CDR3 length equals 16 residues. V lost 5 bases to trimming and J lost 6 bases, with 19 bases between them. CDR1 SEHNR and CDR2 FQNEAQ come from the germline V gene (reference sequence). CDR3 in amino acids: CASSPMSGLLAGELFF. The CDR3, as DNA: TGTGCCAGCAGCCCAATGTCGGGCCTACTCGCCGGGGAGCTGTTTTTT.

The chain uses TRBV11-2 and TRBJ2-7; D not certain. The germline V and J ends were trimmed by 6 bases and 4 bases, with 13 bases remaining between them. From germline, CDR1 is SGHAT and CDR2 FQNNGV. The CDR3 has 13 amino acids. The CDR3 reads CASRRVAKYEQYF. The CDR3 DNA follows: TGTGCCAGCAGGAGAGTTGCAAAATACGAGCAGTACTTC.

There are many counts of this clonotype. V gene TRBV6-1 combines with J gene TRBJ2-7; 14 bases line up with TRBD2. Germline values: CDR1 MNHNS, CDR2 SASEGT. V lost 4 bases and J lost 6; bases outside the gene matches: 8. The CDR3 is 16 residues long. The CDR3: CASSGGTSGSLREQYF. For the CDR3, the DNA is TGTGCCAGCAGTGGTGGGACTAGCGGGAGTCTACGCGAGCAGTACTTC.